The rows below give T cell receptor beta chains drawn from one sample of a study of T cell repertoires in cytomegalovirus infection. These TCRs are of unknown antigen specificity. TCRdb re-derived calls from the reads in MiXCR, one entry per CDR3 protein. The sample records some 100,000 distinct CDR3 sequences, roughly 30% being singletons. The specimen comprised CD8+ T cells from cultured PBMCs, sampled from culture after CMV antigen stimulation. These receptors were collected from a human donor in good health (CMV status not recorded). Some clones in this sample may be carry-over from other donors' samples. CDR3s include the opening cysteine and the closing phenylalanine or tryptophan. D genes are given only for firm matches. Clone size is not always given. Where it is, it says once, few, many or a class for expanded clones.

size | J | D | V | CDR3 | DNA
many | TRBJ2-7 | . | TRBV4-1 | CASSQLSGSYEQYF | TGCGCCAGCAGCCAATTATCAGGTTCCTACGAGCAGTACTTC
. | TRBJ1-6 | . | TRBV2 | CASSRRQVGDSPLHF | TGTGCCAGCAGTAGAAGGCAGGTTGGGGATTCACCCCTCCACTTT
. | TRBJ2-7 | . | TRBV5-4 | CASRDISAYSYEQYF | TGTGCCAGCAGGGACATCTCGGCGTACTCCTACGAGCAGTACTTC
many | TRBJ2-7 | . | TRBV7-8 | CASSLGVGSGNEQYF | TGTGCCAGCAGCTTAGGAGTTGGGTCGGGAAACGAGCAGTACTTC
. | TRBJ1-1 | . | TRBV7-6 | CASSRGTNTEAFF | TGTGCCAGCAGCCGCGGGACGAACACTGAAGCTTTCTTT
. | TRBJ1-6 | . | TRBV20-1 | CSALDSYEDSSYNSPLHF | TGCAGTGCTTTGGACAGTTACGAGGATAGCTCCTATAATTCACCCCTCCACTTT
few | TRBJ2-5 | . | TRBV7-9 | CATGQQETQYF | TGTGCCACAGGACAACAAGAGACCCAGTACTTC
. | TRBJ2-3 | . | TRBV4-1 | CASSQEISEFPDTQYF | TGCGCCAGCAGCCAAGAGATAAGCGAGTTCCCAGATACGCAGTATTTT
. | TRBJ2-1 | TRBD1 | TRBV6-5 | CASSLGTGAYNEQFF | TGTGCCAGCAGTCTCGGGACAGGGGCTTACAATGAGCAGTTCTTC
. | TRBJ2-7 | TRBD1 | TRBV9 | CASSVEGTETYEQYF | TGTGCCAGCAGCGTAGAGGGGACAGAGACCTACGAGCAGTACTTC
. | TRBJ2-5 | . | TRBV25-1 | CASSDHRDTEETQYF | TGTGCCAGCAGTGACCACCGGGACACAGAAGAGACCCAGTACTTC
few | TRBJ2-7 | . | TRBV4-1 | CASSESTLYLEQYF | TGCGCCAGCAGCGAATCGACACTTTATCTCGAGCAGTACTTC
. | TRBJ2-7 | . | TRBV29-1 | CSVEIGYEQYF | TGCAGCGTTGAAATAGGCTACGAGCAGTACTTC
many | TRBJ2-7 | TRBD2 | TRBV29-1 | CSVVSSGGDSYEQYF | TGCAGCGTTGTATCCAGCGGGGGGGACTCCTACGAGCAGTACTTC
. | TRBJ2-1 | TRBD2 | TRBV12-3/TRBV12-4 | CASSQLRTGALAGGDEQFF | TGTGCCAGCAGCCAGTTACGGACAGGAGCGCTAGCGGGGGGTGATGAGCAGTTCTTC
many | TRBJ2-5 | . | TRBV11-2 | CASRQGQASEGTQYF | TGTGCCAGCAGGCAGGGTCAGGCGTCCGAAGGGACCCAGTACTTC
few | TRBJ2-3 | . | TRBV9 | CASSVVQDESTDTQYF | TGTGCCAGCAGCGTAGTTCAGGACGAGAGCACAGATACGCAGTATTTT
. | TRBJ2-7 | TRBD2 | TRBV4-1 | CASSPTLTSGDYEQYF | TGCGCCAGCAGCCCGACTCTAACTAGCGGGGATTACGAGCAGTACTTC
. | TRBJ2-1 | . | TRBV6-6 | CASSYLENSLEQFF | TGTGCCAGCAGTTATTTGGAGAATAGTTTGGAGCAGTTCTTC